This T cell receptor beta chain was sequenced for a study of T cells after yellow fever vaccination. Regarding the study as a whole: Abundant clonotypes from the bulk population could contaminate FACS-sorted repertoires. The booster response re-showed most primary clones: around 97% CD4, approximately 86% CD8.

CDR1 and CDR2 from the germline V gene are MNHEY and SVGAGI. The CDR3 sequence is 15 residues long. V lost 6 bases and J lost 7, with 21 bases in between. Note on this clonotype: Antigen: not known.

TCRdb reanalysed the 5' RACE reads using MiXCR and keeps one entry per CDR3 protein. This table holds 250,000 or so distinct CDR3 sequences, 6.9% found once. The chain couples TRBV6-5 to TRBJ2-5; D could derive from TRBD1 or TRBD2 (5 bases each). This specimen was CD4+ T cells sorted from PBMCs, taken 15 days after the yellow fever booster vaccination. This clonotype was sampled from a man aged 30-40 years who received the YFV17D yellow fever vaccine. The CDR3 region has the DNA TGTGCCAGCAGATACGCCCAAGGGACGTTCGCGACCCAGTACTTC. It yields the protein CASRYAQGTFATQYF.